This record looks at one T cell receptor (beta chain) sequence and its context. Its antigen remains unknown. The data originate from a study of T cell responses to AZD1222 COVID-19 vaccine. Findings and caveats of the study: Possibly, clonal diversity was underestimated; donors were largely white British and included more females.

This table comes from immunoSEQ multiplex PCR, and its TCRdb copy is limited to in-frame clones, with some not included. The table lists 100,000 to 150,000 clones, about nine tenths of them singletons. This sequence originates from an adult in good health. The input for sequencing was peripheral blood, taken on day 0 of AZD1222 vaccination.

CDR3 protein: CASSSLAEETQYF. The CDR3 nucleotides read TGCGCCAGCAGCTCACTAGCGGAAGAGACCCAGTACTTC. The chain recombines TRBV5-1 with TRBJ2-5; 8 nucleotides agree with TRBD2. J was trimmed by 3 bases and V by 3 bases; bases with no gene match: 1. Germline V lookup: CDR1 SGHRS, CDR2 YFSETQ. The CDR3 covers 13 residues.